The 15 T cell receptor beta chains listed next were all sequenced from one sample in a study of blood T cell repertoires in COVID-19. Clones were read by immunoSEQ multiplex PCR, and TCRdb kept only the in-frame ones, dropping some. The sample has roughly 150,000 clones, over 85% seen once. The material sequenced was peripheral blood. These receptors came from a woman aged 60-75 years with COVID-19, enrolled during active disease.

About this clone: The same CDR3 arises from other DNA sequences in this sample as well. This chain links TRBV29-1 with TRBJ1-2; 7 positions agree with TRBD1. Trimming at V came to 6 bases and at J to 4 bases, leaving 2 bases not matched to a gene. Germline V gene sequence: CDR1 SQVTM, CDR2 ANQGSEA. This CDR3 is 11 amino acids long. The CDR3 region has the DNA TGCAGCGTGGGGGACAGCTATGGCTACACCTTC. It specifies CSVGDSYGYTF.

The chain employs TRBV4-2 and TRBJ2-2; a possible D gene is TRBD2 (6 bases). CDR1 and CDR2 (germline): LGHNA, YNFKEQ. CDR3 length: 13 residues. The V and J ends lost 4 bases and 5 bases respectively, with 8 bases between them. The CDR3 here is CASSPSGTGELFF. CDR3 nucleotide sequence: TGTGCCAGCAGCCCAAGCGGGACCGGGGAGCTGTTTTTT.

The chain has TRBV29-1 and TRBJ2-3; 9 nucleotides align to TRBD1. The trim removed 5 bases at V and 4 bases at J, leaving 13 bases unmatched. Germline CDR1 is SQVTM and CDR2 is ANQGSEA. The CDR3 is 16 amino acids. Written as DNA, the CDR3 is TGCAGCGTTAGAGAGCCCGGGACAGGGACACCAGATACGCAGTATTTT. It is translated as CSVREPGTGTPDTQYF.

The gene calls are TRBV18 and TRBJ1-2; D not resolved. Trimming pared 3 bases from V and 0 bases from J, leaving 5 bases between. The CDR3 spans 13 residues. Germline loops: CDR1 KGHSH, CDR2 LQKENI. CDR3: CASSPAPNYGYTF. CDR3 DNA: TGTGCCAGCTCACCGGCACCTAACTATGGCTACACCTTC.

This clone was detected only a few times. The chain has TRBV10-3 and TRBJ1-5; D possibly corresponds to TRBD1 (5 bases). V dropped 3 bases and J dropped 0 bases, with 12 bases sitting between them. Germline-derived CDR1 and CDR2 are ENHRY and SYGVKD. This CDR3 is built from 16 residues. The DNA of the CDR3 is TGTGCCATCAGTGACCAAGCAGGGAATAGCAATCAGCCCCAGCATTTT. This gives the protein CAISDQAGNSNQPQHF.

CDR3 loop: CASNRDTQETQYF. The CDR3 DNA follows: TGTGCCAGTAACCGGGACACCCAAGAGACCCAGTACTTC. The chain couples TRBV7-9 to TRBJ2-5; D is possibly TRBD1 (6 bases). This CDR3 has 13 amino acids. Trimming left V 9 bases short and J 1 base short, with 12 bases between. Germline lookup yields CDR1 SEHNR and CDR2 FQNEAQ (reference sequence).

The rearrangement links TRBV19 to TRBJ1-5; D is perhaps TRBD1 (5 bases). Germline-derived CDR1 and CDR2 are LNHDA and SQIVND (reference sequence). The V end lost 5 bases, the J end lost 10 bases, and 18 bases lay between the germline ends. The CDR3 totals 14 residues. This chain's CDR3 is CASSARGEISPQHF. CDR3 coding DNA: TGTGCCAGTAGTGCCCGGGGGGAAATAAGTCCCCAGCATTTT.

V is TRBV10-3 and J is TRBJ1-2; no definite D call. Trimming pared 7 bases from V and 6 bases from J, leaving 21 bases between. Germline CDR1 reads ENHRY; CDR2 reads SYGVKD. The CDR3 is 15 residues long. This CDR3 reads CAITGRNVGRDGYTF. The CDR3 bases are TGTGCCATCACTGGCAGAAACGTGGGCCGTGATGGCTACACCTTC.

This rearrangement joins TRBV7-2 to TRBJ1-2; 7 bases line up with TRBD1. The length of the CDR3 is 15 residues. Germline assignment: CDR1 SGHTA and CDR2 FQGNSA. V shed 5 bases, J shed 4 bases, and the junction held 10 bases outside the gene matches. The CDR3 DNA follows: TGTGCCAGCAGCCAGGAGACAGGGAAGAGCTATGGCTACACCTTC. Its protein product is CASSQETGKSYGYTF.

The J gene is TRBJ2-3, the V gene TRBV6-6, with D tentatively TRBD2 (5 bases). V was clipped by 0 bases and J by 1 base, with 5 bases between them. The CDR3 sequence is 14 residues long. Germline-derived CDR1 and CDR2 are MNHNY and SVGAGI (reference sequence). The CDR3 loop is CASSYSRGTDTQYF. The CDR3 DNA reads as TGTGCCAGCAGTTACTCGAGGGGCACAGATACGCAGTATTTT.

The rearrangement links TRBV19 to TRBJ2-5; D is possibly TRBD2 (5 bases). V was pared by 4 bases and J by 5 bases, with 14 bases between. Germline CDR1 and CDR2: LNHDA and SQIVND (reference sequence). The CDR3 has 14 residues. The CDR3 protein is CASSKHSRGETQYF. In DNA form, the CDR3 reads TGTGCCAGTAGTAAACACTCCCGAGGGGAGACCCAGTACTTC.

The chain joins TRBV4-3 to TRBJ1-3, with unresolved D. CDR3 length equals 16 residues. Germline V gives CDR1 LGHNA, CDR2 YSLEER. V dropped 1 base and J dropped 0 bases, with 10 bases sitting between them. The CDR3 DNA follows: TGCGCCAGCAGCCAAGGCAGCGGAACCTCTGGAAACACCATATATTTT. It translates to CASSQGSGTSGNTIYF.

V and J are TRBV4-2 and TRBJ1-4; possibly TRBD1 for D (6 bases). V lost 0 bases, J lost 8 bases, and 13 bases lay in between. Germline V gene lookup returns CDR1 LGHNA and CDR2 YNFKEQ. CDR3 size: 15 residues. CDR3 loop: CASSQDTGRREKLFF. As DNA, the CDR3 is TGTGCCAGCAGCCAAGACACAGGGCGGAGAGAAAAACTGTTTTTT.

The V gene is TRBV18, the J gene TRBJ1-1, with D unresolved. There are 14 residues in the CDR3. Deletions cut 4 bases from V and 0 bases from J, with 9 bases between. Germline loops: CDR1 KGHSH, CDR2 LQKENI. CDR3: CASSREHVNTEAFF. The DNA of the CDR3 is TGTGCCAGCTCACGTGAACATGTGAACACTGAAGCTTTCTTT.

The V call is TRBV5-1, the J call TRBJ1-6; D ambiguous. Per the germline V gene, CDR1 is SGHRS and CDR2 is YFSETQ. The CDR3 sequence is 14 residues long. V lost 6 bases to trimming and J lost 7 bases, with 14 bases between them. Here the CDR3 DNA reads TGCGCCAGCAACAAGGCGGGTGAGAATTCACCCCTCCACTTT. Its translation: CASNKAGENSPLHF.